These 17 T cell receptor beta chains came from one sample sequenced in a study of blood T cell repertoires in COVID-19. The repertoire was sequenced with immunoSEQ multiplex PCR; TCRdb's copy has only in-frame clones and lacks some. Altogether 15,000 or so clones are present, about 90% being singletons, with the ten largest covering around 2.8%. Input material: peripheral blood. The receptors were sampled from a human donor in a cohort sampled during active COVID-19.

In nucleotides, the CDR3 is TGCAGCGTAGGGACAGACTCCTACGAGCAGTACTTC. Amino acids: CSVGTDSYEQYF. The chain combines TRBV29-1 with TRBJ2-7; 7 bases match TRBD1. V shed 6 bases and J 0 bases; nucleotides not matched to a gene: 2. The germline V gene has CDR1 SQVTM and CDR2 ANQGSEA. The CDR3 is 12 amino acids.

The genes are TRBV5-4 and TRBJ2-3; 15 bases map to TRBD2. Trimming at V came to 4 bases and at J to 5 bases, leaving 2 bases not matched to a gene. From germline, CDR1 is SGHNT and CDR2 YYREEE (reference sequence). The CDR3 length is 15 residues. CDR3 sequence: CASSRGLAGGDTQYF. The DNA for the CDR3 is TGTGCCAGCAGCAGGGGACTAGCGGGGGGAGATACGCAGTATTTT.

This chain uses TRBV29-1 with TRBJ2-3, with 14 bases matching TRBD2. V lost 6 bases to trimming and J lost 6 bases; unmatched junction nucleotides: 5. This CDR3 is 14 amino acids long. CDR1 and CDR2 from the germline V gene are SQVTM and ANQGSEA. CDR3 nucleotides: TGCAGCGTCGGTTGGACTAGCGGGGGGGATACGCAGTATTTT. Its translation is CSVGWTSGGDTQYF.

The chain uses TRBV27 and TRBJ1-2; no clear D gene. The CDR3 is 15 residues long. Germline V gene data show CDR1 as MNHEY and CDR2 as SMNVEV (reference sequence). Trimming removed 4 bases at V and 3 bases at J, with 15 bases between. CDR3 protein: CASSSSAGGYYGYTF. The CDR3 DNA is TGTGCCAGCAGTTCATCAGCAGGCGGGTACTATGGCTACACCTTC.

The chain couples TRBV4-1 to TRBJ1-6; D possibly corresponds to TRBD1 (6 bases). V lost 6 bases and J 4 bases, leaving 16 bases between the germline ends. The CDR3 extends over 16 amino acids. In germline, CDR1 is MGHRA, CDR2 YSYEKL. The CDR3: CASREGGPGYNSPLHF. DNA for the CDR3: TGCGCCAGCAGGGAGGGGGGGCCAGGGTATAATTCACCCCTCCACTTT.

The chain combines TRBV7-3 with TRBJ2-1; D unclear. V was shortened by 0 bases and J by 8 bases, with 11 bases between the two germline ends. Germline lookup yields CDR1 SGHTA and CDR2 FQGTGA. The CDR3 is 14 residues long. In DNA form, the CDR3 reads TGTGCCAGCAGCTTAACGGCGCCGAGCGATGAGCAGTTCTTC. The encoded protein is CASSLTAPSDEQFF. Complete variable domain (other parts from reference TRBV7-3 and TRBJ2-1): GAGVSQTPSNKVTEKGKYVELRCDPISGHTALYWYRQSLGQGPEFLIYFQGTGAADDSGLPNDRFFAVRPEGSVSTLKIQRTERGDSAVYLCASSLTAPSDEQFFGPGTRLTVL.

The sample holds a few counts of this clone. The genes are TRBV15 and TRBJ1-4; 7 bases line up with TRBD1. CDR3 length: 16 residues. Per the germline V gene, CDR1 is LNHNV and CDR2 is YYDKDF (reference sequence). Unmatched junction bases numbered 10, after V lost 3 bases and J lost 6 bases. The CDR3 nucleotides read TGTGCCACCAGCAGGGACAGGCAGGGGAGGCATGAAAAACTGTTTTTT. Its protein product is CATSRDRQGRHEKLFF.

The chain recombines TRBV28 with TRBJ1-2; 7 bases match TRBD1. The CDR3 consists of 13 residues. Losses at the gene ends were 6 bases for V and 7 bases for J; bases not matched to a gene: 8. Looked up from germline, CDR1 is MDHEN and CDR2 is SYDVKM. CDR3 nucleotide sequence: TGTGCCAGCAGACTCGGGACAGTTTCTGGCTACACCTTC. Translated: CASRLGTVSGYTF.

The rearrangement joins TRBV11-2 to TRBJ1-2, with D maybe TRBD1 (5 bases). This CDR3 has 17 residues. Germline CDR1 is SGHAT and CDR2 is FQNNGV. Trimming cost V 5 bases and J 0 bases, with 19 bases left between them. CDR3 sequence (DNA): TGTGCCAGCAGCCTTGTGGGGCCCTCTCCCACTAACTATGGCTACACCTTC. Residues: CASSLVGPSPTNYGYTF.

This clone was detected only once. This rearrangement joins TRBV6-2 or TRBV6-3 to TRBJ2-7; D is unclear. Trimming stripped 5 bases from V and 1 base from J, with 15 bases between. The CDR3 totals 15 residues. CDR1 is MNHEY and CDR2 is SVGEGT in the germline V gene. The CDR3 spells CASSPSRGPSYEQYF. DNA for the CDR3: TGTGCCAGCAGTCCATCCCGAGGCCCTTCCTACGAGCAGTACTTC.

The V and J genes are TRBV5-1 and TRBJ1-1; unclear D gene. CDR3 length: 13 amino acids. The V gene's germline CDR1 is SGHRS and CDR2 YFSETQ. The germline V and J ends were trimmed by 1 base and 4 bases, with 8 bases remaining between them. The CDR3 DNA reads TGCGCCAGCAGCTTGCACGGTTCCACTGAAGCTTTCTTT. Protein product: CASSLHGSTEAFF. The whole variable domain, remainder taken from reference TRBV5-1 and TRBJ1-1, is KAGVTQTPRYLIKTRGQQVTLSCSPISGHRSVSWYQQTPGQGLQFLFEYFSETQRNKGNFPGRFSGRQFSNSRSEMNVSTLELGDSALYLCASSLHGSTEAFFGQGTRLTVV.

This chain joins TRBV15 and TRBJ1-5; D gene uncertain. Trimming cost V 0 bases and J 4 bases, with 10 bases left between them. The V gene's germline CDR1 is LNHNV and CDR2 YYDKDF (reference sequence). The CDR3 spans 15 residues. The DNA for the CDR3 is TGTGCCACCAGCAGAGATCCGTCAGAAAATCAGCCCCAGCATTTT. As protein: CATSRDPSENQPQHF.

The rearrangement uses TRBV7-9 and TRBJ2-5; D is possibly TRBD2 (5 bases). Germline V lookup: CDR1 SEHNR, CDR2 FQNEAQ (reference sequence). The V end was cut by 5 bases, the J end by 4 bases, with 17 bases between. The CDR3 extends over 15 amino acids. CDR3 region: CASSVSTGLIETQYF. CDR3 nucleotide sequence: TGTGCCAGCAGCGTCTCTACGGGGTTGATAGAGACCCAGTACTTC.

The CDR3 loop is CASSPDGDFGYGYTF. Written as DNA, the CDR3 is TGTGCCAGCAGCCCAGACGGGGATTTTGGCTATGGCTACACCTTC. The J gene is TRBJ1-2, the V gene TRBV27; D is unclear. V lost 6 bases and J 4 bases, leaving 18 bases between the germline ends. Germline-derived CDR1 and CDR2 are MNHEY and SMNVEV (reference sequence). The CDR3 has 15 amino acids.

The chain combines TRBV5-4 with TRBJ2-2; TRBD1 aligns across 10 bases. Germline V CDR1 and CDR2: SGHNT, YYREEE (reference sequence). The CDR3 runs to 16 residues. Unmatched junction bases numbered 9, after V lost 4 bases and J lost 6 bases. The CDR3 reads CASSKRQGAVPGELFF. The CDR3, as DNA: TGTGCCAGCAGCAAGAGACAGGGGGCGGTCCCCGGGGAGCTGTTTTTT.

The gene calls are TRBV6-1 and TRBJ2-3; 8 bases agree with TRBD2. The junction had 2 bases not matched to a gene; V was cut back by 1 base and J by 2 bases. Germline lookup yields CDR1 MNHNS and CDR2 SASEGT. This CDR3 region has 15 residues. The CDR3 reads CASSEGLAYTDTQYF. The CDR3 bases are TGTGCCAGCAGTGAAGGACTAGCGTACACAGATACGCAGTATTTT.

The rearrangement links TRBV9 to TRBJ2-5; possible D gene TRBD2, 5 bases. The CDR3 length is 13 residues. Germline CDR1 SGDLS, CDR2 YYNGEE. Trimming left V 6 bases short and J 5 bases short, with 14 bases between. CDR3 sequence: CASNGVPGETQYF. In DNA form, the CDR3 reads TGTGCCAGCAATGGCGTGCCGGGGGAGACCCAGTACTTC.